These 32 T cell receptor beta chains were all obtained from the same sample, sequenced in a study of neurological immune-mediated disorders. TCRdb itself ran the 5' RACE reads through MiXCR, one entry per CDR3 protein. The sample lists more than 40,000 distinct CDR3 sequences; roughly 2% were seen once. Sequencing was carried out using PBMCs. All receptors derive from a middle-aged woman with multiple sclerosis.

A few counts support this clonotype. This chain links TRBV20-1 with TRBJ2-3; perhaps TRBD2 as D (6 bases). CDR1 is DFQATT, CDR2 SNEGSKA, per germline (reference sequence). The V gene lost 1 base and the J gene lost 4 bases, with 18 bases spanning the gap. The CDR3 length is 16 residues. CDR3 in DNA: TGCAGTGCTAGAGGCCTAGCGCCGGGCTTGGCAGATACGCAGTATTTT. This gives the protein CSARGLAPGLADTQYF.

This clonotype was picked up many times. The chain links TRBV20-1 to TRBJ2-1; 13 nucleotides align to TRBD2. The trim removed 5 bases at V and 4 bases at J, leaving 5 bases unmatched. The CDR3 is 15 amino acids. In germline, CDR1 is DFQATT, CDR2 SNEGSKA (reference sequence). CDR3 loop: CSAGGTSGAYNEQFF. Here the CDR3 DNA reads TGCAGTGCTGGGGGGACTAGCGGGGCTTACAATGAGCAGTTCTTC.

This clonotype was seen at least ten times. The gene calls are TRBV5-1 and TRBJ2-7; D is uncertain. Trimming shortened V by 4 bases and J by 7 bases, and 15 bases separated the two germline ends. Germline V CDR1 and CDR2: SGHRS, YFSETQ. This CDR3 region has 13 residues. CDR3 bases: TGCGCCAGCAGCCCAGGAGTTGGGCAGGAGCAGTACTTC. Translated, it gives CASSPGVGQEQYF.

The rearrangement uses TRBV19 and TRBJ2-1, with D hard to call. V lost 8 bases and J lost 3, with 20 bases in between. Germline lookup yields CDR1 LNHDA and CDR2 SQIVND (reference sequence). This CDR3 is 16 amino acids long. The CDR3 DNA follows: TGTGCCAGTGCCTTCGGCCCCCGAAGCTACTACAATGAGCAGTTCTTC. It encodes CASAFGPRSYYNEQFF.

There are many counts of this clonotype. The chain has TRBV20-1 and TRBJ2-1; 9 bases fit TRBD2. Germline lookup yields CDR1 DFQATT and CDR2 SNEGSKA (reference sequence). The CDR3 length is 14 residues. The ends lost 0 bases at V and 6 bases at J; junction bases unmatched: 3. CDR3 coding DNA: TGCAGTGCTAGAGATAGCGGGGGACTCAATGAGCAGTTCTTC. Translation gives CSARDSGGLNEQFF.

This clonotype was detected many times. The chain links TRBV20-1 to TRBJ2-1; D gene unclear. The germline CDR1 and CDR2 sequences are DFQATT and SNEGSKA (reference sequence). Trimming pared 4 bases from V and 8 bases from J, leaving 6 bases between. This CDR3 has 10 residues. CDR3 residues: CSATQDEQFF. In DNA form, the CDR3 reads TGCAGTGCTACCCAGGATGAGCAGTTCTTC.

This clonotype was observed at least ten times. This rearrangement joins TRBV10-3 to TRBJ2-1, with D hard to call. The CDR3 covers 14 residues. V lost 0 bases, J lost 8 bases, and 11 bases lay in between. CDR1 ENHRY and CDR2 SYGVKD come from the germline V gene. Written as DNA, the CDR3 is TGTGCCATCAGTGAGTCGACATCTGTGGATGAGCAGTTCTTC. This translates into CAISESTSVDEQFF.

This clonotype appeared many times. J is TRBJ2-7 and V is TRBV12-3 or TRBV12-4; D call uncertain. The V end lost 8 bases, the J end lost 0 bases, and 14 bases lay between the germline ends. The CDR3 totals 14 residues. The CDR3 loop reads CASGRASSSYEQYF. The CDR3 DNA reads TGTGCCAGCGGCCGGGCTTCCAGCTCCTACGAGCAGTACTTC.

This clonotype was seen a handful of times. The V call is TRBV27, the J call TRBJ2-7; D gene unclear. CDR3 size: 15 residues. Germline V gene data show CDR1 as MNHEY and CDR2 as SMNVEV (reference sequence). Trimming cost V 7 bases and J 2 bases, with 18 bases left between them. CDR3 nucleotide sequence: TGTGCCAGCACCCTCAAACCCTACGGAACCTACGAGCAGTACTTC. Its protein is CASTLKPYGTYEQYF.

Ten or more counts support this clonotype. The gene calls are TRBV20-1 and TRBJ1-1; D may be TRBD1 (6 bases). Per the germline V gene, CDR1 is DFQATT and CDR2 is SNEGSKA (reference sequence). The CDR3 has 14 residues. V lost 4 bases, J lost 0 bases, and 12 bases lay in between. The CDR3 DNA is TGCAGTGCTACCTCGGACAGCATGAACACTGAAGCTTTCTTT. It is translated as CSATSDSMNTEAFF.

This clonotype was seen just once. One base away lies a much larger clone, so this may be a sequencing read error. This chain joins TRBV18 and TRBJ1-5; no reliable D call. Germline V gene sequence: CDR1 KGHSH, CDR2 LQKENI. There are 14 residues in the CDR3. The DNA for the CDR3 is TGTGCCAACTCACCCGCCTCGGACAATCAGCCCCAGCATTTT. Amino acids: CANSPASDNQPQHF.

This clonotype was recorded at least ten times. This CDR3 is missing its conserved last phenylalanine or tryptophan, likely due to a read error. J is TRBJ1-2 and V is TRBV24-1; possible D gene TRBD1, 5 bases. The germline V gene encodes CDR1 KGHDR and CDR2 SFDVKD. This CDR3 has 15 residues. V lost 6 bases to trimming and J lost 3 bases, with 16 bases between them. The CDR3 is CATSMGPGGDYGYTV. CDR3 sequence (DNA): TGTGCCACCAGTATGGGACCGGGAGGAGACTATGGCTACACCGTC.

This clonotype was seen at least ten times. V gene TRBV19 combines with J gene TRBJ1-1; possibly TRBD1 for D (6 bases). Looked up from germline, CDR1 is LNHDA and CDR2 is SQIVND (reference sequence). The CDR3 spans 14 residues. V was clipped by 3 bases and J by 0 bases, with 8 bases between them. This chain's CDR3 is CASSIGGLNTEAFF. In DNA form, the CDR3 reads TGTGCCAGTAGTATCGGGGGGCTGAACACTGAAGCTTTCTTT.

This clonotype occurred many times. The gene calls are TRBV5-1 and TRBJ1-2, with D perhaps TRBD1 (6 bases). This CDR3 has 15 amino acids. The V end was cut by 4 bases, the J end by 4 bases, with 17 bases between. Per the germline V gene, CDR1 is SGHRS and CDR2 is YFSETQ. The CDR3 nucleotides are TGCGCCAGCAGCCCCGAGGGGGGAATTAGCTATGGCTACACCTTC. This sequence encodes CASSPEGGISYGYTF.

Ten or more counts support this clonotype. The chain couples TRBV30 to TRBJ1-1; no reliable D call. Deletions cut 2 bases from V and 3 bases from J, with 7 bases between. Germline V gives CDR1 GTSNPN, CDR2 SVGIG (reference sequence). This CDR3 is built from 12 residues. The CDR3 loop is CAWSSGYTEAFF. DNA for the CDR3: TGTGCCTGGAGTTCCGGGTACACTGAAGCTTTCTTT. Full variable domain (remainder filled in from reference TRBV30 and TRBJ1-1): SQTIHQWPATLVQPVGSPLSLECTVEGTSNPNLYWYRQAAGRGLQLLFYSVGIGQISSEVPQNLSASRPQDRQFILSSKKLLLSDSGFYLCAWSSGYTEAFFGQGTRLTVV.

This clonotype was detected ten times or more. V usage is TRBV10-3 and J usage is TRBJ1-2; unclear D gene. Looked up from germline, CDR1 is ENHRY and CDR2 is SYGVKD. CDR3 size: 13 residues. Trimming left V 8 bases short and J 3 bases short, with 13 bases between. The CDR3 DNA follows: TGTGCCATCGGGCGGGAGTCTGACTATGGCTACACCTTC. This codes for CAIGRESDYGYTF.

In this sample, this clonotype turned up many times. The rearrangement joins TRBV6-1 to TRBJ2-3; 7 bases are shared with TRBD2. Germline values: CDR1 MNHNS, CDR2 SASEGT. CDR3 length: 14 amino acids. V was pared by 6 bases and J by 4 bases, with 7 bases of the junction left unmatched. CDR3 nucleotide sequence: TGTGCCAGCAGGGCCGGACTAGGGGCAGATACGCAGTATTTT. This translates into CASRAGLGADTQYF.

In this sample, this clonotype turned up many times. The CDR3 protein is CSARGNTEAFF. The CDR3 coding sequence is TGCAGTGCGCGGGGGAACACTGAAGCTTTCTTT. The rearrangement joins TRBV20-1 to TRBJ1-1; D uncertain. Trimming removed 6 bases at V and 1 base at J, with 6 bases between. The CDR3 loop spans 11 amino acids. Germline loops: CDR1 DFQATT, CDR2 SNEGSKA (reference sequence).

At least ten counts were recorded for this clonotype. This chain's CDR3 is CASSVGLENTEAFF. In DNA form, the CDR3 reads TGTGCCAGCAGCGTAGGACTGGAGAACACTGAAGCTTTCTTT. V is TRBV9 and J is TRBJ1-1, with D hard to call. Trimming cost V 0 bases and J 1 base, with 7 bases left between them. CDR3 length: 14 amino acids. Germline loops: CDR1 SGDLS, CDR2 YYNGEE.

This clonotype occurred many times. V and J are TRBV5-1 and TRBJ1-1; tentatively, D is TRBD1 (5 bases). The V end lost 4 bases, the J end lost 7 bases, and 14 bases lay between the germline ends. Per germline, CDR1 SGHRS and CDR2 YFSETQ. The CDR3 totals 13 residues. The CDR3 here is CASSIGGGDEAFF. CDR3 coding DNA: TGCGCCAGCAGCATCGGGGGGGGTGATGAAGCTTTCTTT.

The sample holds many counts of this clonotype. The V call is TRBV20-1, the J call TRBJ1-2; TRBD1 matches 9 bases. The CDR3 runs 13 residues. With 5 bases clipped from V and 3 bases from J, the junction kept 4 bases outside the gene matches. Germline CDR1 DFQATT, CDR2 SNEGSKA (reference sequence). CDR3 bases: TGCAGTGCTTCTACAGGGGGCGACTATGGCTACACCTTC. As protein: CSASTGGDYGYTF.

This clonotype was counted ten times or more. The chain employs TRBV7-3 and TRBJ2-1; 8 positions match TRBD2. V dropped 5 bases and J dropped 2; count of bases not matched to a gene: 5. The germline V gene encodes CDR1 SGHTA and CDR2 FQGTGA. The CDR3 sequence is 15 residues long. In DNA form, the CDR3 reads TGTGCCAGCAGCCAATTCGGGGGGGCCTACAATGAGCAGTTCTTC. Amino acid sequence: CASSQFGGAYNEQFF.

The rearrangement uses TRBV6-5 and TRBJ1-1; no clear D. CDR1 is MNHEY, CDR2 SVGAGI, per germline. The V and J ends lost 4 bases and 3 bases respectively, with 9 bases between them. The CDR3 runs to 13 residues. Written as DNA, the CDR3 is TGTGCCAGCAGTTTAACGAGAGACACTGAAGCTTTCTTT. Amino acids: CASSLTRDTEAFF.

This clonotype was detected many times. The gene calls are TRBV29-1 and TRBJ1-4, with TRBD1 as a possible D gene (5 bases). V lost 6 bases, J lost 7 bases, and 15 bases lay in between. Germline CDR1 SQVTM, CDR2 ANQGSEA. The CDR3 sequence is 13 residues long. This chain's CDR3 is CSVGDPWVEKLFF. CDR3 in DNA: TGCAGCGTGGGGGACCCTTGGGTTGAAAAACTGTTTTTT.

This clonotype was counted ten times or more. This sequence joins TRBV20-1 and TRBJ2-3, with 7 positions matching TRBD1. The CDR3 has 14 amino acids. Germline lookup yields CDR1 DFQATT and CDR2 SNEGSKA (reference sequence). DNA for the CDR3: TGCAGCCTCCCCTCGGACAGGCCCACAGATACGCAGTATTTT. Translating gives CSLPSDRPTDTQYF.

There are many counts of this clonotype. The V call is TRBV10-3, the J call TRBJ1-2; D may be TRBD1 (5 bases). This CDR3 has 14 amino acids. Looked up from germline, CDR1 is ENHRY and CDR2 is SYGVKD. V lost 4 bases and J lost 2, with 11 bases in between. CDR3 bases: TGTGCCATCAGTGTTGAGGGGATCAACTATGGCTACACCTTC. Its protein product is CAISVEGINYGYTF.

This clonotype appeared many times. J is TRBJ2-1 and V is TRBV5-1, with 12 nucleotides matching TRBD2. The CDR3 length is 14 residues. Unmatched junction bases numbered 6, after V lost 5 bases and J lost 9 bases. The germline V gene has CDR1 SGHRS and CDR2 YFSETQ. In DNA, the CDR3 is TGCGCCAGCAGGATGACTAGCGGGGGAGGTGAGCAGTTCTTC. Its translation is CASRMTSGGGEQFF. The full variable domain, in which reference TRBV5-1 and TRBJ2-1 provide the parts outside the CDR3, is KAGVTQTPRYLIKTRGQQVTLSCSPISGHRSVSWYQQTPGQGLQFLFEYFSETQRNKGNFPGRFSGRQFSNSRSEMNVSTLELGDSALYLCASRMTSGGGEQFFGPGTRLTVL.

The sample holds many counts of this clonotype. The rearrangement links TRBV12-3 or TRBV12-4 to TRBJ1-2; weak D call: TRBD1 (5 bases). V was clipped by 4 bases and J by 4 bases, with 7 bases between them. The CDR3 has 12 residues. CDR3 region: CASSSGIYGYTF. The CDR3 DNA is TGTGCCAGCAGTTCAGGGATCTATGGCTACACCTTC.

This clonotype came up many times. This chain connects TRBV7-2 to TRBJ2-2; 12 bases map to TRBD2. Looked up from germline, CDR1 is SGHTA and CDR2 is FQGNSA. The CDR3 length is 15 residues. The trim removed 6 bases at V and 4 bases at J, leaving 3 bases unmatched. The CDR3 DNA reads as TGTGCCAGCAGTCTAGCGGGGGGGCGCACCGGGGAGCTGTTTTTT. It translates to CASSLAGGRTGELFF.

Ten or more counts support this clonotype. At one end the junction does not follow the germline gene, possibly because of a read error. This chain links TRBV20-1 with TRBJ2-1; 7 positions agree with TRBD2. CDR3 length: 12 amino acids. Germline V gene sequence: CDR1 DFQATT, CDR2 SNEGSKA (reference sequence). For the CDR3, the DNA is TGCAGTCCTAGGCGGGGGTACAATGAGCAGTTCTTC. It is translated as CSPRRGYNEQFF.

This clonotype was seen many times. This sequence joins TRBV18 and TRBJ1-1, with unresolved D. Trimming left V 1 base short and J 3 bases short, with 9 bases between. There are 14 residues in the CDR3. CDR1 KGHSH and CDR2 LQKENI come from the germline V gene. The CDR3 sequence is CASSPLTRDTEAFF. The DNA for the CDR3 is TGTGCCAGCTCACCACTAACCAGAGACACTGAAGCTTTCTTT.

V is TRBV4-1 and J is TRBJ1-2; 7 bases fit TRBD1. This CDR3 region has 14 residues. Germline lookup yields CDR1 MGHRA and CDR2 YSYEKL. The trim removed 6 bases at V and 4 bases at J, leaving 8 bases unmatched. This CDR3 is CASRPTGDGYGYTF. CDR3 DNA sequence: TGCGCCAGCAGACCAACAGGGGATGGCTATGGCTACACCTTC.